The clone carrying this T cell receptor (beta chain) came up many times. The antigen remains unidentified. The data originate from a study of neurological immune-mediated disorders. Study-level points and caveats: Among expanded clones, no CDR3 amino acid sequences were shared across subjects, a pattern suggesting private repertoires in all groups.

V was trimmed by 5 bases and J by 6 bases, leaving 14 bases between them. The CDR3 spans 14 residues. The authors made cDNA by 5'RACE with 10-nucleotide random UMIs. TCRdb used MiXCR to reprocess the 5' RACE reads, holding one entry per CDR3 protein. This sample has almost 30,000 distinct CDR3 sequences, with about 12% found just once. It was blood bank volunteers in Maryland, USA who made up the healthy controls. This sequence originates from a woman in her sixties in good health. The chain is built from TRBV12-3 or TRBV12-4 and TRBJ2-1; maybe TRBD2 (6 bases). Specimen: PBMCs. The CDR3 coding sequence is TGTGCCAGCAGTAGGAGACTAGGGACCAATGAGCAGTTCTTC. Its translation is CASSRRLGTNEQFF.